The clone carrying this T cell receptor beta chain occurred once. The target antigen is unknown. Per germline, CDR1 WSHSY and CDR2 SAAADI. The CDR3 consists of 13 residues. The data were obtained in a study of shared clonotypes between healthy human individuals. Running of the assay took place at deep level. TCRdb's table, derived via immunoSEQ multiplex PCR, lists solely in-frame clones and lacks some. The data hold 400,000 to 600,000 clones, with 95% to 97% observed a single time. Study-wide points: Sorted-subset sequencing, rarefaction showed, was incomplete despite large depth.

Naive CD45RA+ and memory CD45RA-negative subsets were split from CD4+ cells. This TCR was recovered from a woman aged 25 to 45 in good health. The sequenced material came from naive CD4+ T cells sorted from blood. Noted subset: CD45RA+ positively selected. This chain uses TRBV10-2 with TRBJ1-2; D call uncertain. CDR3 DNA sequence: TGCGCTTCTACTCCGGGCCAGATCGATGGCTACACCTTC. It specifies CASTPGQIDGYTF.